One and the same sample provided the 19 T cell receptor beta chains below, sequenced in a study of CD8+CD57+ T cells in acquired aplastic anemia. Selection for sequencing was limited to patients who had shown CD8+CD57+ cell expansion by flow cytometry. TCR beta VDJ and CDR3 were profiled, and genomic DNA was the template. TCRdb reprocessed the reads via MiXCR and lists one record per CDR3 protein. The table has around 170,000 distinct CDR3 sequences, 40% to 55% seen once. What was sequenced was sorted CD4+, CD8+, or CD8+CD57+ T cells (not recorded which) from PBMCs. The source of these receptors is a human donor with aplastic anemia.

This clonotype was seen ten or more times. The rearrangement uses TRBV19 and TRBJ1-2, with D perhaps matching TRBD1 (5 bases). CDR1 LNHDA and CDR2 SQIVND come from the germline V gene (reference sequence). CDR3 length: 15 amino acids. The V end lost 0 bases, the J end lost 0 bases, and 8 bases lay between the germline ends. The CDR3, as DNA: TGTGCCAGTAGTATAGAGAGGGGTTCTAACTATGGCTACACCTTC. Protein: CASSIERGSNYGYTF. Looking up the rest from reference TRBV19 and TRBJ1-2 gives the full variable domain: DGGITQSPKYLFRKEGQNVTLSCEQNLNHDAMYWYRQDPGQGLRLIYYSQIVNDFQKGDIAEGYSVSREKKESFPLTVTSAQKNPTAFYLCASSIERGSNYGYTFGSGTRLTVV.

As concerns this clonotype: The junction differs from germline at one of its ends, possibly a read error. J is TRBJ1-2 and V is TRBV24-1; D not resolved. CDR3 size: 12 residues. CDR1 KGHDR and CDR2 SFDVKD come from the germline V gene. This chain's CDR3 is CATNDLYRRTSF. CDR3 coding DNA: TGCGCCACCAATGATCTGTATCGCCGGACGAGCTTC.

The chain recombines TRBV9 with TRBJ1-2; possibly TRBD1 for D (6 bases). The germline V gene has CDR1 SGDLS and CDR2 YYNGEE. This CDR3 spans 16 amino acids. V was cut by 3 bases and J by 0 bases, with 15 bases left in between. For the CDR3, the DNA is TGTGCCAGCAGCGCAAACCGACAGGAAGCTAACTATGGCTACACCTTC. As protein: CASSANRQEANYGYTF.

This clonotype was counted ten times or more. V usage is TRBV5-1 and J usage is TRBJ2-5; the D gene is possibly TRBD1 (6 bases). V shed 4 bases and J shed 2 bases, with 18 bases lying between them. There are 16 residues in the CDR3. Germline V gene lookup returns CDR1 SGHRS and CDR2 YFSETQ. CDR3 protein: CASSPNPTGPQETQYF. The CDR3 nucleotides read TGCGCCAGCAGCCCCAACCCGACAGGCCCGCAAGAGACCCAGTACTTC.

Worth noting for this clonotype: As the CDR3 is not closed by the conserved phenylalanine or tryptophan, this likely results from a read error. The chain combines TRBV6-2 or TRBV6-3 with TRBJ1-1; the D gene is possibly TRBD1 (6 bases). The germline CDR1 and CDR2 sequences are MNHEY and SVGEGT. The CDR3 runs to 14 residues. Trimming shortened V by 0 bases and J by 5 bases, and 10 bases separated the two germline ends. CDR3 region: CASSYSEGGTEAFS. CDR3 bases: TGTGCCAGCAGTTACTCGGAAGGGGGGACTGAAGCTTTCTCT.

The V gene is TRBV7-9, the J gene TRBJ2-7, with 10 positions matching TRBD1. The ends lost 6 bases at V and 5 bases at J; junction bases unmatched: 7. Germline values: CDR1 SEHNR, CDR2 FQNEAQ (reference sequence). This CDR3 is 14 amino acids long. CDR3 protein: CASSLSGTGDEQYF. CDR3 in DNA: TGTGCCAGCAGTTTATCCGGGACAGGGGACGAGCAGTACTTC.

In this sample, this clonotype turned up many times. The gene calls are TRBV24-1 and TRBJ2-1; 9 nucleotides agree with TRBD2. This CDR3 has 16 residues. Germline loops: CDR1 KGHDR, CDR2 SFDVKD. Losses at the gene ends were 1 base for V and 9 bases for J; bases not matched to a gene: 9. CDR3 sequence: CATSDLFAGGGGEQFF. CDR3 DNA: TGTGCCACCAGTGATTTATTTGCGGGAGGGGGTGGTGAGCAGTTCTTC.

In this sample, this clonotype turned up once. The chain combines TRBV2 with TRBJ2-5, with 8 bases lining up with TRBD1. V was pared by 6 bases and J by 1 base, with 7 bases of the junction left unmatched. This CDR3 has 15 amino acids. Germline CDR1 is SNHLY and CDR2 is FYNNEI. CDR3 coding DNA: TGTGCCAGCAGCGGAGACAGGGGAAGCCAAGAGACCCAGTACTTC. It is translated as CASSGDRGSQETQYF.

In its sample, this clonotype was seen many times. This chain joins TRBV10-3 and TRBJ2-5; 15 nucleotides line up with TRBD2. The CDR3 sequence is 14 residues long. Germline-derived CDR1 and CDR2 are ENHRY and SYGVKD. V lost 11 bases and J lost 4; bases outside the gene matches: 5. CDR3 in DNA: TGTGCCTCGCGGACTAGCGGGGGGGGAGAGACCCAGTACTTC. This sequence encodes CASRTSGGGETQYF.

The rearrangement joins TRBV15 to TRBJ2-6, with no clear D. The CDR3 runs 16 residues. Germline CDR1 reads LNHNV; CDR2 reads YYDKDF (reference sequence). Trimming stripped 0 bases from V and 1 base from J, with 7 bases between. CDR3 sequence reads: CATSRDLGSGANVLTF. As DNA, the CDR3 is TGTGCCACCAGCAGAGATTTAGGATCTGGGGCCAACGTCCTGACTTTC. Looking up the rest from reference TRBV15 and TRBJ2-6 gives the full variable domain: DAMVIQNPRYQVTQFGKPVTLSCSQTLNHNVMYWYQQKSSQAPKLLFHYYDKDFNNEADTPDNFQSRRPNTSFCFLDIRSPGLGDTAMYLCATSRDLGSGANVLTFGAGSRLTVL.

This clonotype was observed many times. The chain links TRBV20-1 to TRBJ1-5, with unresolved D. Per germline, CDR1 DFQATT and CDR2 SNEGSKA (reference sequence). Trimming took off 2 bases at V and 5 bases at J, with 10 bases between the two ends. The length of the CDR3 is 13 residues. The CDR3 loop reads CSARNGRDQPQHF. The CDR3 DNA sequence: TGCAGTGCTAGAAATGGCAGAGATCAGCCCCAGCATTTT.

This clonotype was seen ten or more times. The chain employs TRBV5-4 and TRBJ2-1, with D hard to call. The V gene's germline CDR1 is SGHNT and CDR2 YYREEE (reference sequence). Deletions cut 4 bases from V and 0 bases from J, with 11 bases between. CDR3 length: 15 residues. The CDR3 loop reads CASSKDGLSYNEQFF. DNA for the CDR3: TGTGCCAGCAGCAAAGACGGCCTCTCCTACAATGAGCAGTTCTTC.

The chain recombines TRBV24-1 with TRBJ2-7, with D hard to call. Germline V gene sequence: CDR1 KGHDR, CDR2 SFDVKD. The CDR3 runs 12 residues. Deletions cut 3 bases from V and 4 bases from J, with 6 bases between. Here the CDR3 DNA reads TGTGCCACCAGTGATGGTGGGTACGAGCAGTACTTC. Amino acid sequence: CATSDGGYEQYF.

This clonotype came up many times. V gene TRBV5-5 combines with J gene TRBJ2-5; no clear D gene. Germline assignment: CDR1 SGHKS and CDR2 YYEKEE (reference sequence). The V and J ends lost 3 bases and 2 bases respectively, with 14 bases between them. The CDR3 has 15 residues. DNA of the CDR3: TGTGCCAGCAGCTGGGATGGTACCTTGCAAGAGACCCAGTACTTC. Its protein is CASSWDGTLQETQYF.

The genes are TRBV25-1 and TRBJ2-1; 7 bases map to TRBD2. The CDR3 loop spans 18 amino acids. The J segment lost 0 bases and the V segment lost 5 bases, leaving 13 bases of the junction unmatched. Germline CDR1 and CDR2: MGHDK and SYGVNS. CDR3 protein: CASSHPRTSPASYNEQFF. CDR3 sequence (DNA): TGTGCCAGCAGTCACCCCCGGACTAGTCCGGCCTCCTACAATGAGCAGTTCTTC. The full variable domain, with the rest looked up from reference TRBV25-1 and TRBJ2-1, is EADIYQTPRYLVIGTGKKITLECSQTMGHDKMYWYQQDPGMELHLIHYSYGVNSTEKGDLSSESTVSRIRTEHFPLTLESARPSHTSQYLCASSHPRTSPASYNEQFFGPGTRLTVL.

The CDR3 reads CASSLRPSGSETQYF. CDR3 in DNA: TGTGCCAGCAGCTTAAGACCATCGGGGTCAGAGACCCAGTACTTC. The chain employs TRBV7-6 and TRBJ2-5; perhaps TRBD2 as D (5 bases). V shed 2 bases and J shed 4 bases, with 14 bases lying between them. The CDR3 covers 15 residues. In germline, CDR1 is SGHVS, CDR2 FNYEAQ.

The chain is built from TRBV25-1 and TRBJ2-7, with 9 bases that match TRBD1. The CDR3 totals 16 residues. Unmatched junction bases numbered 12, after V lost 4 bases and J lost 5 bases. CDR1 is MGHDK and CDR2 is SYGVNS in the germline V gene. CDR3 in amino acids: CASSVPGTGTVNEQYV. For the CDR3, the DNA is TGTGCCAGCAGTGTTCCCGGGACAGGGACGGTGAACGAGCAGTACGTC.

This clonotype occurred once. V gene TRBV20-1 combines with J gene TRBJ2-5, with TRBD1 identical over 12 bases. Germline assignment: CDR1 DFQATT and CDR2 SNEGSKA (reference sequence). The CDR3 totals 16 residues. V shed 3 bases, J shed 3 bases, and the junction held 8 bases outside the gene matches. The CDR3 protein is CSASKPGQGAEETQYF. In DNA, the CDR3 is TGCAGTGCTAGTAAACCGGGACAGGGGGCAGAAGAGACCCAGTACTTC.

The chain uses TRBV29-1 and TRBJ2-1; a possible D gene is TRBD2 (6 bases). With 0 bases removed from V and 7 bases from J, the gap between germline ends came to 19 bases. The CDR3 spans 16 residues. Germline V gives CDR1 SQVTM, CDR2 ANQGSEA. In DNA form, the CDR3 reads TGCAGCGTTGAAGAGCGGGCTCGTGGAGGGAGAAATGAGCAGTTCTTC. This encodes CSVEERARGGRNEQFF.